Listed here are 5 T cell receptor beta chains from one sample, sequenced in a study of blood T cell repertoires in COVID-19. Measured with immunoSEQ multiplex PCR; TCRdb has only the in-frame clones, and not every one. The sample comprises tens of thousands of clones, 75% to 95% of which are singletons, and under 15% rests with the top ten. Material: peripheral blood. These TCRs come from a human donor with active COVID-19. The donor label of this sample is uncertain.

The chain employs TRBV5-1 and TRBJ1-6; 7 nucleotides agree with TRBD1. Losses at the gene ends were 4 bases for V and 6 bases for J; bases not matched to a gene: 4. The CDR3 is made up of 14 amino acids. From germline, CDR1 is SGHRS and CDR2 YFSETQ. The chain's CDR3 is CASSRGQFNSPLHF. In nucleotides, the CDR3 is TGCGCCAGCAGCCGGGGACAGTTTAATTCACCCCTCCACTTT.

This chain links TRBV28 with TRBJ2-7; TRBD1 is a possible D gene (5 bases). CDR1 and CDR2 from the germline V gene are MDHEN and SYDVKM. The CDR3 totals 15 residues. V was shortened by 1 base and J by 3 bases, with 13 bases between the two germline ends. The CDR3 here is CASSLSSRTLYEQYF. CDR3 DNA: TGTGCCAGCAGTTTATCGTCCAGGACACTCTACGAGCAGTACTTC.

The chain recombines TRBV28 with TRBJ1-5; D not resolved. This CDR3 region has 12 residues. Germline V gene sequence: CDR1 MDHEN, CDR2 SYDVKM. V was cut by 4 bases and J by 11 bases, with 12 bases left in between. This chain's CDR3 is CASSSQVSTQHF. DNA of the CDR3: TGTGCCAGCAGTTCCCAGGTATCGACCCAGCATTTT.

This clone appeared a single time. V usage is TRBV10-1 and J usage is TRBJ2-3; D perhaps matches TRBD2 (6 bases). Trimming shortened V by 0 bases and J by 9 bases, and 19 bases separated the two germline ends. The CDR3 covers 16 residues. Germline V gives CDR1 WNHNN, CDR2 SYGVQD (reference sequence). This CDR3 is CASSESGVGGVGTQYF. CDR3 coding DNA: TGCGCCAGCAGTGAGTCGGGTGTCGGGGGAGTGGGAACGCAGTATTTT.

The CDR3 coding sequence is TGTGCCAGCAAGGACAGGGTCATTGAGACCCAGTACTTC. Amino acid sequence: CASKDRVIETQYF. The rearrangement joins TRBV28 to TRBJ2-5; 8 bases agree with TRBD1. The V gene end was trimmed by 7 bases and the J gene end by 5 bases; junction bases not matched to a gene: 6. Germline CDR1 MDHEN, CDR2 SYDVKM. The CDR3 length is 13 residues.